This T cell receptor beta chain was captured in a study of CXCR3-negative and CXCR3-positive naive CD8 T cells. Study as a whole: A total of 120 million to 150 million TRB reads was generated, with about 1.5 +/- 0.3 million per library.

Germline assignment: CDR1 MDHEN and CDR2 SYDVKM. The CDR3 is made up of 15 amino acids. Concerning this clonotype: Its antigen is as yet unknown.

Libraries of TRB cDNA were made by 5' RACE and carried UMIs. Reanalyzing the 5' RACE reads, TCRdb keeps one entry per CDR3 protein, without DNA. This sample contains 150,000 to 180,000 distinct CDR3 sequences. A CD45RO-CCR7+CD27+CD95- profile was what naive CD8+ T cells displayed. Findings and caveats of the study: Against CXCR3-negative naive cells, CXCR3-positive naive cells showed more hydrophobic TRB CDR3s.

The clonotype comes from a human donor in good health. Some clones in this sample may be carry-over from other donors' samples. V usage is TRBV28 and J usage is TRBJ1-5; TCRdb calls TRBD1, which cannot be checked without DNA. Sequencing was done on a sample of naive CXCR3+ CD8+ T cells from blood. Subset defined: CD45RO-CCR7+CD27+CD95- naive CD8+ T cells expressing CXCR3 (TNR3+). CDR3 in amino acids: CASSETTDYNQPQHF.